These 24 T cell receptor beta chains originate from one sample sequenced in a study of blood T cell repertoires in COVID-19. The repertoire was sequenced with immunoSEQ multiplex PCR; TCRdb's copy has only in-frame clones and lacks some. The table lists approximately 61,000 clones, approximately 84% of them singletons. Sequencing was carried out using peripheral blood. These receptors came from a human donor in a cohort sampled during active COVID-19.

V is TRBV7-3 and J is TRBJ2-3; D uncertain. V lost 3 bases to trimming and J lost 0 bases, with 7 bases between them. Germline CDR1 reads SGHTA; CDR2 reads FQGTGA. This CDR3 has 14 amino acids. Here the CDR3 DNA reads TGTGCCAGCAGCTTCCAGGCTAGCACAGATACGCAGTATTTT. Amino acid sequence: CASSFQASTDTQYF.

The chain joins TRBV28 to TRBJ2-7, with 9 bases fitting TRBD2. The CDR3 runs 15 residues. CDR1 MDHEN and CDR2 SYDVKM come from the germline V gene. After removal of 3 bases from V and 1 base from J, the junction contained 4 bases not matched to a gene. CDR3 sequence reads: CASSLSAGGSYEQYF. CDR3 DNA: TGTGCCAGCAGTTTGTCGGCGGGGGGGTCCTACGAGCAGTACTTC.

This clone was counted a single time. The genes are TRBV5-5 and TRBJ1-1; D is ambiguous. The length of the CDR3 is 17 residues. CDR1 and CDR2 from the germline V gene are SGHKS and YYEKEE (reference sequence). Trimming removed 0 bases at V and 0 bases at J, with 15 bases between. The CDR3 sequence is CASSLVARISLNTEAFF. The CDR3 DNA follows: TGTGCCAGCAGCTTGGTTGCCAGGATAAGCCTGAACACTGAAGCTTTCTTT.

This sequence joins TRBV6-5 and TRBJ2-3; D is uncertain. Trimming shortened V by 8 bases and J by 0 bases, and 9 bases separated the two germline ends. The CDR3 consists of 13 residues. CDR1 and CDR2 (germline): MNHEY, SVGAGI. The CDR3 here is CASRFRSTDTQYF. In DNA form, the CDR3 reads TGTGCCAGCCGTTTCAGGAGCACAGATACGCAGTATTTT.

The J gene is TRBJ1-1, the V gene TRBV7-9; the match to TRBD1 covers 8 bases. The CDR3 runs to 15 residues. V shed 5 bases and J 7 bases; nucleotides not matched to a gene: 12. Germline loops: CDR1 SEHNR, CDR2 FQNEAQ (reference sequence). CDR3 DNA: TGTGCCAGCAGCGAAAGACAGGGGAAAAGGGGTGAAGCTTTCTTT. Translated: CASSERQGKRGEAFF.

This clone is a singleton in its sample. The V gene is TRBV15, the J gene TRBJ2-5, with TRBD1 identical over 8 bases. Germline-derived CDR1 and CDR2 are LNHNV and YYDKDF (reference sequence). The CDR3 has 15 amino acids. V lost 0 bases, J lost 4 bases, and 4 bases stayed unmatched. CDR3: CATSRDGQGRETQYF. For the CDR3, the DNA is TGTGCCACCAGCAGAGACGGACAGGGTCGAGAGACCCAGTACTTC.

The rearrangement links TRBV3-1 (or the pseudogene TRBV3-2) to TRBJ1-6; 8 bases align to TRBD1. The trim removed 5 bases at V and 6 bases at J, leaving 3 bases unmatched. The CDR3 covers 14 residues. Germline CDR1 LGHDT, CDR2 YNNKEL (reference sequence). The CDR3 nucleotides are TGTGCCAGCAGCGAAGGACAGGGTAATTCACCCCTCCACTTT. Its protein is CASSEGQGNSPLHF.

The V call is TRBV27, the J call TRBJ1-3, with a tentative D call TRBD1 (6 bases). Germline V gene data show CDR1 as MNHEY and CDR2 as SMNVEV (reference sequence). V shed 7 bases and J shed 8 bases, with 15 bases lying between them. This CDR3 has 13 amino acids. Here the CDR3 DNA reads TGTGCCAGCAAAACTCCAGGGGCGCACACCATATATTTT. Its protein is CASKTPGAHTIYF.

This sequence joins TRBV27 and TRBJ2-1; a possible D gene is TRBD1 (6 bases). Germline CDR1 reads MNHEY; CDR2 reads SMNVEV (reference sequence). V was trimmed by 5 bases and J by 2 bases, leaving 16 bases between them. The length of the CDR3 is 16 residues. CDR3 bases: TGTGCCAGCAGTGCCCCAGGGGCGATCCCCTACAATGAGCAGTTCTTC. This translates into CASSAPGAIPYNEQFF.

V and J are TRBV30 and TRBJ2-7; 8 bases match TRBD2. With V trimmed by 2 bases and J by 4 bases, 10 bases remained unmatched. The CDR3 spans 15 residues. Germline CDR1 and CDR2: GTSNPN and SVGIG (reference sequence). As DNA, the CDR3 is TGTGCCTGGAGTCTCAAGCGGGAGCGTCGGTACGAGCAGTACTTC. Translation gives CAWSLKRERRYEQYF.

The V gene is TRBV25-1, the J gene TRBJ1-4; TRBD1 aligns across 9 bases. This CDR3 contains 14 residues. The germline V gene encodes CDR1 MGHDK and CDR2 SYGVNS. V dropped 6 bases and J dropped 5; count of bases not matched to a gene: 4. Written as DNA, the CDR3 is TGTGCCAGCAGCAGACAGGGGGGAAATGAAAAACTGTTTTTT. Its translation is CASSRQGGNEKLFF.

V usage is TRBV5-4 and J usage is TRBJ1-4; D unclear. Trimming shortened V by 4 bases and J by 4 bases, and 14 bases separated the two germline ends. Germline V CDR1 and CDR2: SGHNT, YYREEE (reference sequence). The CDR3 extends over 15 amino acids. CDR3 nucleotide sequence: TGTGCCAGCAGCCCAGAATTTTCGGGTAATGAAAAACTGTTTTTT. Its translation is CASSPEFSGNEKLFF.

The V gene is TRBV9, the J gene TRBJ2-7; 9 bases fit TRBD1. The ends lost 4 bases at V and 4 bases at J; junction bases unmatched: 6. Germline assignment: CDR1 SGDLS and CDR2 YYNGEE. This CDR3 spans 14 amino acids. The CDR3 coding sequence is TGTGCCAGCAGCCCACAGGGGGCGGCATACGAGCAGTACTTC. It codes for CASSPQGAAYEQYF.

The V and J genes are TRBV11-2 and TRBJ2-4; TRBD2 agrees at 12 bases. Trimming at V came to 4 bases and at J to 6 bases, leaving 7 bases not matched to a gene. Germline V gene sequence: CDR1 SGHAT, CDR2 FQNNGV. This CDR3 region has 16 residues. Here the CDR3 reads CASSSALAGGGNIQYF. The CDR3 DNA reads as TGTGCCAGCAGCTCAGCACTAGCGGGAGGCGGAAACATTCAGTACTTC.

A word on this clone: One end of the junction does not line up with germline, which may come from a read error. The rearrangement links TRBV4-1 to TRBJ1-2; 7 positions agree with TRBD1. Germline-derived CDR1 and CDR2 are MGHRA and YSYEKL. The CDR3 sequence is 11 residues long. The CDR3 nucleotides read TGCGCCAGCAGCCAAGAGGGGACAGCGATCTGG. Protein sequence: CASSQEGTAIW.

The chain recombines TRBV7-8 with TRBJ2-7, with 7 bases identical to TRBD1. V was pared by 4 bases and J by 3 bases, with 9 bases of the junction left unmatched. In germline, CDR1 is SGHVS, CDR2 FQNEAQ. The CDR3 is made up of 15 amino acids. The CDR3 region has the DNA TGTGCCAGCAGCTCGAGGGGGCGTAGGGTCTACGAGCAGTACTTC. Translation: CASSSRGRRVYEQYF.

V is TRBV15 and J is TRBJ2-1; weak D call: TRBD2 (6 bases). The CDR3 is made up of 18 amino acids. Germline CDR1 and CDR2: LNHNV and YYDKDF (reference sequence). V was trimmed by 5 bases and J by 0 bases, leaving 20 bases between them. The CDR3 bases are TGTGCCACCAGCGGGTCATACGTAACTAGCTTCTCCTACAATGAGCAGTTCTTC. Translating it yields CATSGSYVTSFSYNEQFF.

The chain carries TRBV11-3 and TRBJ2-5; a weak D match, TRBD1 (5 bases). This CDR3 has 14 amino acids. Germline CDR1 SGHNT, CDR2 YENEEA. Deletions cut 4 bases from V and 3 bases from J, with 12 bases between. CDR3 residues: CASSSGIYEETQYF. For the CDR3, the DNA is TGTGCCAGCAGCTCAGGGATTTACGAAGAGACCCAGTACTTC.

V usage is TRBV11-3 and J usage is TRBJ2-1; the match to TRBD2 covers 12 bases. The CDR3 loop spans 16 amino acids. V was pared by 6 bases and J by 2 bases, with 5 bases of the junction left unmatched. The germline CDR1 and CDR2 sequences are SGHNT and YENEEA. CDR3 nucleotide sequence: TGTGCCAGCAGTCCTAGCGGGAGGGTAACCTACAATGAGCAGTTCTTC. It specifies CASSPSGRVTYNEQFF.

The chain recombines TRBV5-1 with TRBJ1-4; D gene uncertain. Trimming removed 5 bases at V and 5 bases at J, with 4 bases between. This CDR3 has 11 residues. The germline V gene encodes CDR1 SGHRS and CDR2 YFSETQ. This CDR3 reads CASRLNEKLFF. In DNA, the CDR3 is TGCGCCAGCAGACTAAATGAAAAACTGTTTTTT.

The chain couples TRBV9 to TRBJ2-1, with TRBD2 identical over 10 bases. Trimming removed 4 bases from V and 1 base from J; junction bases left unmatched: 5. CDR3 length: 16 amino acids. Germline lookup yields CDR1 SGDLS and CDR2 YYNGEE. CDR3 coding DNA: TGTGCCAGCAGCCTCCGGGGACTAGCGTCCTACAATGAGCAGTTCTTC. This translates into CASSLRGLASYNEQFF.

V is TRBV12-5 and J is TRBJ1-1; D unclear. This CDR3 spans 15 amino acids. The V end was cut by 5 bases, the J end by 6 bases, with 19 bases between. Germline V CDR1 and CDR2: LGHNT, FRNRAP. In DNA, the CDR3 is TGTGCTAGTGGTGCGCCCCTGAGGGCAGCTGCTGAAGCTTTCTTT. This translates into CASGAPLRAAAEAFF.

The CDR3: CASSLGGGAGNSPLHF. DNA of the CDR3: TGTGCCAGCAGCTTAGGTGGGGGCGCGGGTAATTCACCCCTCCACTTT. The chain combines TRBV7-9 with TRBJ1-6; possibly TRBD1 for D (6 bases). V lost 1 base and J lost 6, with 13 bases in between. CDR3 length: 16 residues. Looked up from germline, CDR1 is SEHNR and CDR2 is FQNEAQ (reference sequence).

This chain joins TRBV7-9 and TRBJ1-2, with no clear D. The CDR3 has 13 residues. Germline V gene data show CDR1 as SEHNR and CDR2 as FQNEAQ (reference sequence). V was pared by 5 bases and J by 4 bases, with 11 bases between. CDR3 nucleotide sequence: TGTGCCAGCAGCCCGTCCGGTTCCTATGGCTACACCTTC. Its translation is CASSPSGSYGYTF.